This is a list of T cell receptor beta chains from one sample in a study of PD-L1 blockade in urothelial cancer. Libraries were prepared by immunoSEQ multiplex PCR; TCRdb keeps only in-frame clonotypes and omits some of them. The sample contains under 100,000 clones, around 90% of which appear only once. The material was PBMCs, obtained around atezolizumab (anti-PD-L1) treatment. These receptors all stem from a man aged 55 to 69 with urothelial cancer. Each CDR3 is given with its conserved first and last residue. Fields, in order: CDR3 protein, CDR3 DNA, J gene, clone size, D gene, CDR3 length, V gene. D genes are given only for firm matches. Expanded clones are given a class, and other clones once, few, many or no size at all.

CDR3: CASSLENGRAPDTQYF; DNA: TGTGCCAGCAGCTTAGAAAACGGGAGGGCCCCAGATACGCAGTATTTT; J: TRBJ2-3; size: -; D: TRBD2; length: 16; V: TRBV7-2
CDR3: CASSSGQDTQYF; DNA: TGTGCCAGCAGCTCAGGTCAAGATACGCAGTATTTT; J: TRBJ2-3; size: few; D: -; length: 12; V: TRBV11-1
CDR3: CASSPQGSGNTIYF; DNA: TGTGCCAGCAGCCCGCAGGGGTCCGGAAACACCATATATTTT; J: TRBJ1-3; size: -; D: -; length: 14; V: TRBV5-6
CDR3: CASSPGGENYGYTF; DNA: TGTGCCAGCAGCCCAGGGGGCGAGAACTATGGCTACACCTTC; J: TRBJ1-2; size: -; D: TRBD1; length: 14; V: TRBV28
CDR3: CASSPWTGEFGEQYF; DNA: TGTGCCAGCAGCCCATGGACAGGGGAGTTCGGAGAGCAGTACTTC; J: TRBJ2-7; size: -; D: TRBD1; length: 15; V: TRBV5-4
CDR3: CASSIGTSLYEQYF; DNA: TGTGCCAGCAGCATTGGGACTAGCCTCTACGAGCAGTACTTC; J: TRBJ2-7; size: -; D: TRBD2; length: 14; V: TRBV7-8
CDR3: CASSDSPNYGYTF; DNA: TGTGCCAGCAGTGACTCCCCTAACTATGGCTACACCTTC; J: TRBJ1-2; size: -; D: -; length: 13; V: TRBV2
CDR3: CASSLVAGGIYEQYF; DNA: TGTGCCAGCAGCTTAGTCGCAGGGGGCATTTACGAGCAGTACTTC; J: TRBJ2-7; size: -; D: TRBD1; length: 15; V: TRBV11-1
CDR3: CASSDSSLMQYF; DNA: TGTGCCAGCAGTGACTCGAGTTTGATGCAGTATTTT; J: TRBJ2-3; size: -; D: -; length: 12; V: TRBV6-4
CDR3: CASSLGQGLVGYTF; DNA: TGTGCCAGCAGCTTAGGACAGGGGTTGGTTGGCTACACCTTC; J: TRBJ1-2; size: -; D: TRBD1; length: 14; V: TRBV5-4
CDR3: CASSMNPGGRSDGYTF; DNA: TGCGCCAGCAGCATGAACCCCGGGGGGCGTTCAGATGGCTACACCTTC; J: TRBJ1-2; size: few; D: -; length: 16; V: TRBV5-1
CDR3: CASSPRWGGHEQYF; DNA: TGTGCCAGCAGCCCCAGGTGGGGGGGGCACGAGCAGTACTTC; J: TRBJ2-7; size: -; D: -; length: 14; V: TRBV7-9
CDR3: CASSSTGDYGYTF; DNA: TGTGCCAGCAGTTCCACAGGGGACTATGGCTACACCTTC; J: TRBJ1-2; size: -; D: TRBD1; length: 13; V: TRBV28
CDR3: CASRLGAGDTEAFF; DNA: TGTGCCAGCAGGTTGGGGGCGGGGGACACTGAAGCTTTCTTT; J: TRBJ1-1; size: -; D: -; length: 14; V: TRBV7-3
CDR3: CASSSGAGTGGWEQYF; DNA: TGTGCCAGCAGTTCCGGGGCCGGGACAGGGGGTTGGGAGCAGTACTTC; J: TRBJ2-7; size: once; D: TRBD1; length: 16; V: TRBV6-5